Detailed here is one T cell receptor (beta chain). The antigen remains unidentified. Sequencing of DNA taken from cultured CD4+ T cells relied on the Oncomine TCR Beta short-read assay. TCRdb reprocessed the PCR reads with MiXCR, giving one entry per CDR3 protein. The sample carries some 8,300 distinct CDR3 sequences, 30% to 45% recorded once. This sample is drawn from a study of vaccination and CD4 T cells after COVID-19. Across the study: Post-COVID draws followed diagnosis by a median roughly 99 days (range 35 to 161).

Per the germline V gene, CDR1 is SGHAT and CDR2 is FQNNGV. Trimming took 5 bases from V and 5 from J; bases not matched to a gene: 7. The CDR3 runs 14 residues. Treatment here: approximately nine-day PBMC culture with coronavirus spike peptide pools or control peptides (ViraFEST assay). From the unexposed donor, CD4+ T cells were collected ahead of the COVID-19 pandemic (2011-2018). The J gene is TRBJ2-5, the V gene TRBV11-2, with TRBD1 matching over 8 bases. This sequence originates from a human donor in good health. Input material: CD4+ T cells from blood, cultured in vitro. CDR3 sequence (DNA): TGTGCCAGCAGCCCGCCGACAGGGGTCGAGACCCAGTACTTC. It is translated as CASSPPTGVETQYF. Combining the CDR3 with reference TRBV11-2 and TRBJ2-5 gives the whole variable domain EAGVAQSPRYKIIEKRQSVAFWCNPISGHATLYWYQQILGQGPKLLIQFQNNGVVDDSQLPKDRFSAERLKGVDSTLKIQPAKLEDSAVYLCASSPPTGVETQYFGPGTRLLVL.